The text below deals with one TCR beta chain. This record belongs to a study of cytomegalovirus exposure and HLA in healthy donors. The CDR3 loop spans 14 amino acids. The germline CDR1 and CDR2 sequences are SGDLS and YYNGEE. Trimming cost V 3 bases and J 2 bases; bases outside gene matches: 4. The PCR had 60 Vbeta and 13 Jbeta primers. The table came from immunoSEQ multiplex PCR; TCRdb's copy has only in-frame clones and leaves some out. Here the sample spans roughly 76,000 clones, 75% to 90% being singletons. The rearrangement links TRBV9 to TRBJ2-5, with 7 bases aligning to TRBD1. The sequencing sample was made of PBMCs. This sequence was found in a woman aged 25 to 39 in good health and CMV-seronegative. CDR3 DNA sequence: TGTGCCAGCAGCGCTCGACAGGGACAAGAGACCCAGTACTTC. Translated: CASSARQGQETQYF.